The next 26 T cell receptor beta chains were all read from a single sample in a study of cytomegalovirus exposure and HLA in healthy donors. PCR involved 60 Vbeta and 13 Jbeta primers. Using immunoSEQ multiplex PCR, the repertoire was profiled, and TCRdb retains in-frame clones only, with some absent. The table records about 120,000 clones, about 10% of them present only once. Sequencing was performed on PBMCs. The receptors shown here come from a young woman in good health and CMV-seropositive.

This clone has more than one count but fewer than ten. The chain has TRBV29-1 and TRBJ2-1; the match to TRBD2 covers 9 bases. The V gene end was trimmed by 7 bases and the J gene end by 2 bases; junction bases not matched to a gene: 12. The germline V gene encodes CDR1 SQVTM and CDR2 ANQGSEA. The CDR3 is 16 amino acids. The CDR3 nucleotides are TGCAGCGCGCAAACCTTAGCGGGAGCGACCTACAATGAGCAGTTCTTC. Its translation: CSAQTLAGATYNEQFF.

This clone turned up a few times. This chain joins TRBV10-3 and TRBJ2-3, with 7 bases matching TRBD2. Looked up from germline, CDR1 is ENHRY and CDR2 is SYGVKD. The CDR3 runs to 13 residues. V lost 6 bases and J lost 4; bases outside the gene matches: 4. In DNA, the CDR3 is TGTGCCATCAGGGGCGGGAGAGCAGATACGCAGTATTTT. This codes for CAIRGGRADTQYF.

This clone has a handful of counts. The rearrangement links TRBV4-1 to TRBJ1-2; D is perhaps TRBD1 (5 bases). V dropped 0 bases and J dropped 5 bases, with 10 bases sitting between them. The germline gives CDR1 MGHRA, CDR2 YSYEKL. There are 14 residues in the CDR3. DNA for the CDR3: TGCGCCAGCAGCCAAGAGGCAGGGAAATATGGCTACACCTTC. Its protein is CASSQEAGKYGYTF.

A few counts support this clone. The chain is built from TRBV9 and TRBJ1-1; TRBD1 aligns across 7 bases. Germline V CDR1 and CDR2: SGDLS, YYNGEE. The length of the CDR3 is 14 residues. J lost 0 bases, V lost 4 bases, and 3 bases had no gene match. The DNA of the CDR3 is TGTGCCAGCAGCCCAGGGACAGTGAACACTGAAGCTTTCTTT. It specifies CASSPGTVNTEAFF.

The chain couples TRBV29-1 to TRBJ2-7, with a tentative D call TRBD2 (6 bases). This CDR3 comprises 15 residues. V lost 3 bases, J lost 3 bases, and 18 bases lay in between. Germline V CDR1 and CDR2: SQVTM, ANQGSEA. The CDR3 nucleotides read TGCAGCGTTGATCTGTGGGACGCGGGAAACTACGAGCAGTACTTC. It specifies CSVDLWDAGNYEQYF.

This clone has just a few counts. This sequence joins TRBV5-4 and TRBJ2-1, with D possibly TRBD2 on 6 matching bases. This CDR3 region has 14 residues. Looked up from germline, CDR1 is SGHNT and CDR2 is YYREEE (reference sequence). Trimming took 10 bases from V and 2 from J, leaving 16 bases between them. CDR3 coding DNA: TGTGCCTTCAGGAGGGATGGGGCCTACAATGAGCAGTTCTTC. Translation: CAFRRDGAYNEQFF.

A few counts support this clone. Different DNA sequences within this sample yield the same CDR3. The chain combines TRBV30 with TRBJ1-1, with a weak D call TRBD1 (6 bases). The CDR3 runs to 11 residues. Deletions cut 3 bases from V and 4 bases from J, with 6 bases between. Germline V gene data show CDR1 as GTSNPN and CDR2 as SVGIG (reference sequence). CDR3 sequence reads: CAWRGGTEAFF. The CDR3 DNA is TGTGCCTGGAGAGGGGGCACTGAAGCTTTCTTT.

This clone has only a few counts. The chain employs TRBV29-1 and TRBJ2-7; D is perhaps TRBD2 (5 bases). In germline, CDR1 is SQVTM, CDR2 ANQGSEA. The length of the CDR3 is 10 residues. V lost 3 bases and J lost 6, with 6 bases in between. The CDR3 DNA reads TGCAGCGTTGAGGACTCCGAGCAGTACTTC. It translates to CSVEDSEQYF.

This chain joins TRBV7-9 and TRBJ1-1; 8 nucleotides match TRBD1. The CDR3 totals 15 residues. CDR1 SEHNR and CDR2 FQNEAQ come from the germline V gene (reference sequence). Trimming took 5 bases from V and 3 from J; bases not matched to a gene: 8. CDR3 DNA sequence: TGTGCCAGCAGCCCGGCCCAGGGGGCTTACACTGAAGCTTTCTTT. Translation gives CASSPAQGAYTEAFF. Based on the CDR3 plus reference TRBV7-9 and TRBJ1-1, the full variable domain is DTGVSQNPRHKITKRGQNVTFRCDPISEHNRLYWYRQTLGQGPEFLTYFQNEAQLEKSRLLSDRFSAERPKGSFSTLEIQRTEQGDSAMYLCASSPAQGAYTEAFFGQGTRLTVV.

The chain carries TRBV28 and TRBJ2-7; tentative D call: TRBD1 (5 bases). CDR3 length: 12 amino acids. Trimming removed 7 bases from V and 5 bases from J, with 12 bases in between. Germline loops: CDR1 MDHEN, CDR2 SYDVKM. CDR3 in amino acids: CASTQGWNEQYF. In DNA form, the CDR3 reads TGTGCCAGCACCCAGGGCTGGAACGAGCAGTACTTC.

Only a few counts were recorded for this clone. The chain has TRBV29-1 and TRBJ2-5, with unresolved D. The DNA end favors TRBJ2-7, so the J call may be wrong. This CDR3 has 12 amino acids. The germline V gene encodes CDR1 SQVTM and CDR2 ANQGSEA. CDR3 sequence: CSVGYSSYEQYF. Here the CDR3 DNA reads TGCAGCGTTGGGTATAGCTCCTACGAGCAGTACTTC.

The CDR3 here is CASSPREGSGYTF. The CDR3 DNA is TGTGCCAGCAGCCCTCGTGAGGGCTCGGGCTACACCTTC. The chain couples TRBV7-9 to TRBJ1-2; D remains unclear. Germline V gene sequence: CDR1 SEHNR, CDR2 FQNEAQ (reference sequence). The CDR3 runs to 13 residues. V gave up 5 bases and J gave up 8 bases, with 15 bases separating them.

This clone has only a few counts. The gene calls are TRBV12-5 and TRBJ2-7; a possible D gene is TRBD1 (6 bases). Germline CDR1 and CDR2: LGHNT and FRNRAP. Trimming removed 3 bases at V and 6 bases at J, with 21 bases between. There are 16 residues in the CDR3. In DNA, the CDR3 is TGTGCTAGTGGTTTCCTCTCTAGTGCAGGGGTCGGCGAGCAGTACTTC. It codes for CASGFLSSAGVGEQYF.

The chain employs TRBV30 and TRBJ2-5, with 7 nucleotides matching TRBD1. With the DNA end fitting TRBJ2-7 better, the J assignment may be wrong. Germline loops: CDR1 GTSNPN, CDR2 SVGIG (reference sequence). The CDR3 contains 11 residues. The CDR3 region is CAWGTAYEQYF. As DNA, the CDR3 is TGTGCCTGGGGGACAGCCTACGAGCAGTACTTC.

The rearrangement joins TRBV29-1 to TRBJ1-1; 8 nucleotides match TRBD1. V was clipped by 6 bases and J by 4 bases; unmatched bases: 7. Looked up from germline, CDR1 is SQVTM and CDR2 is ANQGSEA. The CDR3 runs to 13 residues. The CDR3 spells CSVALTGGTEAFF. Here the CDR3 DNA reads TGCAGCGTGGCACTTACAGGGGGCACTGAAGCTTTCTTT. The variable domain in full, with the rest retrieved from reference TRBV29-1 and TRBJ1-1, is SAVISQKPSRDICQRGTSLTIQCQVDSQVTMMFWYRQQPGQSLTLIATANQGSEATYESGFVIDKFPISRPNLTFSTLTVSNMSPEDSSIYLCSVALTGGTEAFFGQGTRLTVV.

The V gene is TRBV23-1, the J gene TRBJ1-5; perhaps TRBD1 as D (6 bases). Being an ORF, TRBV23-1 has a function that is uncertain. The CDR3 has 15 residues. Trimming cost V 4 bases and J 7 bases, with 17 bases left between them. The CDR3 nucleotides are TGCGCCAGCAGTCCCCTTCAAACAGGGACCCAGCCCCAGCATTTT. It encodes CASSPLQTGTQPQHF.

This chain links TRBV6-5 with TRBJ1-2, with D possibly matching TRBD1 (5 bases). The CDR3 runs 12 residues. V shed 2 bases and J shed 6 bases, with 7 bases lying between them. Germline values: CDR1 MNHEY, CDR2 SVGAGI. CDR3: CASSYDSNGYTF. The CDR3 DNA reads as TGTGCCAGCAGTTACGACAGCAATGGCTACACCTTC.

This clone was seen only a few times. V usage is TRBV2 and J usage is TRBJ1-4; 9 bases agree with TRBD1. Trimming took 9 bases from V and 8 from J; bases not matched to a gene: 10. This CDR3 region has 14 residues. Germline CDR1 SNHLY, CDR2 FYNNEI. The CDR3 reads CASEDRGSKEKLFF. CDR3 bases: TGTGCCAGTGAAGACAGGGGGAGTAAGGAAAAACTGTTTTTT.

This clone was counted many times. The chain has TRBV5-4 and TRBJ1-2; TRBD1 agrees at 11 bases. Germline assignment: CDR1 SGHNT and CDR2 YYREEE (reference sequence). The CDR3 consists of 15 residues. The ends lost 6 bases at V and 2 bases at J; junction bases unmatched: 6. CDR3 sequence: CASNLGQGANYGYTF. In DNA form, the CDR3 reads TGTGCCAGCAACTTAGGACAGGGGGCGAACTATGGCTACACCTTC.

This chain joins TRBV7-6 and TRBJ1-5; weak D call: TRBD1 (6 bases). V was trimmed by 5 bases and J by 7 bases, leaving 15 bases between them. Germline loops: CDR1 SGHVS, CDR2 FNYEAQ. The CDR3 runs 14 residues. The CDR3 coding sequence is TGTGCCAGCAGCCAGGGGCAGGGTTCACAGCCCCAGCATTTT. Translation gives CASSQGQGSQPQHF.

The V and J genes are TRBV2 and TRBJ2-1; 7 nucleotides line up with TRBD2. Germline loops: CDR1 SNHLY, CDR2 FYNNEI. Trimming took 7 bases from V and 0 from J; bases not matched to a gene: 6. The CDR3 has 15 residues. Here the CDR3 DNA reads TGTGCCAGCAAGGGGCGGGAGAGCTCCTACAATGAGCAGTTCTTC. Amino acids: CASKGRESSYNEQFF. Looking up the rest from reference TRBV2 and TRBJ2-1 gives the full variable domain: EPEVTQTPSHQVTQMGQEVILRCVPISNHLYFYWYRQILGQKVEFLVSFYNNEISEKSEIFDDQFSVERPDGSNFTLKIRSTKLEDSAMYFCASKGRESSYNEQFFGPGTRLTVL.

The J gene is TRBJ2-7, the V gene TRBV5-1, with D possibly being TRBD1 (6 bases). Between the trimmed V and J ends, which lost 4 bases and 2 bases, there was a span of 13 bases. From germline, CDR1 is SGHRS and CDR2 YFSETQ. CDR3 length equals 14 residues. The CDR3 region is CASSPLQGAYEQYF. The CDR3 DNA sequence: TGCGCCAGCAGCCCACTACAGGGAGCCTACGAGCAGTACTTC.

This chain links TRBV14 with TRBJ2-7, with TRBD2 matching 7 bases. Germline CDR1 and CDR2: SGHDN and FVKESK. CDR3 length equals 14 residues. Trimming removed 4 bases from V and 6 bases from J; junction bases left unmatched: 9. The CDR3 coding sequence is TGTGCCAGCAGCCGCTTAGCGGGTGTCCTCGAGCAGTACTTC. This translates into CASSRLAGVLEQYF. The entire variable domain, with the rest obtained from reference TRBV14 and TRBJ2-7, is as follows: EAGVTQFPSHSVIEKGQTVTLRCDPISGHDNLYWYRRVMGKEIKFLLHFVKESKQDESGMPNNRFLAERTGGTYSTLKVQPAELEDSGVYFCASSRLAGVLEQYFGPGTRLTVT.

The rearrangement links TRBV30 to TRBJ1-5; D gene ambiguous. Germline V gene sequence: CDR1 GTSNPN, CDR2 SVGIG (reference sequence). Trimming stripped 5 bases from V and 0 bases from J, with 11 bases between. The CDR3 has 14 residues. This CDR3 is CAWARMNSNQPQHF. CDR3 DNA sequence: TGTGCCTGGGCGAGAATGAATAGCAATCAGCCCCAGCATTTT.

This sequence joins TRBV5-1 and TRBJ2-5, with 13 bases aligning to TRBD2. Trimming at V came to 0 bases and at J to 2 bases, leaving 4 bases not matched to a gene. This CDR3 is 17 amino acids long. Germline V gene lookup returns CDR1 SGHRS and CDR2 YFSETQ. CDR3 in DNA: TGCGCCAGCAGCTTGGCCGTACTAGCGGGAGGGCAAGAGACCCAGTACTTC. It encodes CASSLAVLAGGQETQYF.

This clone was detected a few times. The gene calls are TRBV30 and TRBJ1-2, with D maybe TRBD1 (5 bases). The CDR3 spans 12 residues. The ends were cut back, 6 bases at V and 3 bases at J, with 11 bases in the middle. The V gene's germline CDR1 is GTSNPN and CDR2 SVGIG (reference sequence). The CDR3 loop is CACFGGHYGYTF. The DNA of the CDR3 is TGTGCCTGCTTCGGGGGACACTATGGCTACACCTTC.